A selection of T cell receptor beta chains follows, all from one sample in a study of regulatory T cells in long-lasting Graves disease. One entry per CDR3 protein, called by TCRdb with MiXCR from the multiplex PCR reads. The repertoire holds 400,000 to 500,000 distinct CDR3 sequences, with roughly a fifth as singletons. The sample was peripheral blood mononuclear cells (PBMCs), taken when the disease was refractory, from a patient treated with antithyroid drugs. These receptors all come from a female donor with Graves disease. The conserved cysteine and the conserved F or W are not part of the CDR3 here.

>TRBJ1-3|TRBV12-3/TRBV12-4
ASSRRTGEDGNTIY
>TRBJ2-7|TRBV29-1
SVEGGTSGPSYEQY
>TRBJ1-4|TRBV5-5
ASSRLANEKLF
>TRBJ1-1|TRBV2
ASGQLMNTEAF
>TRBJ2-7|TRBV3-1
ASSQGPRGYEQY
>TRBJ2-4|TRBV28
ASSPSRVRGGVSKNIQY
>TRBJ2-5|TRBV7-2
ASSSVGGDGTQY
>TRBJ1-5|TRBV5-6
ASSLGQVEQPQH
>TRBJ1-2|TRBV6-5
ASSYSLYPGTGEDYGYT
>TRBJ1-5|TRBV27
ASSLLASNQSQH
>TRBJ2-7|TRBV5-1
ASSLALAGNYEQY
>TRBJ2-1|TRBV11-2
ASSPRLAGAYNEQF
>TRBJ1-1|TRBV9
ASSAFPSGAEAF
>TRBJ1-1|TRBV18
ASSPPETEAF
>TRBJ2-5|TRBV12-3/TRBV12-4
ASSGEETQY
>TRBJ2-2|TRBV6-9
ASSYSLSGELF
>TRBJ1-2|TRBV12-3/TRBV12-4
ASSPPSVGNNYGYT
>TRBJ2-5|TRBV30
AWSESGETQY
>TRBJ1-4|TRBV12-3/TRBV12-4
ASRRPNEKLF
>TRBJ2-5|TRBV2
ASSLGVRGETQY
>TRBJ1-2|TRBV12-3/TRBV12-4
ASSSQGRIDYGYT
>TRBJ2-5|TRBV6-1
ASTPTGGDETQY
>TRBJ2-2|TRBV19
ASSIESRGELF
>TRBJ1-5|TRBV28
ASSLVTVSNQPQH
>TRBJ2-4|TRBV28
ASSGGRLLAKNIQY
>TRBJ2-2|TRBV12-3/TRBV12-4
ASSLSARNTGELF
>TRBJ1-1|TRBV5-1
ASRPRGGTEAF